One and the same sample provided the 11 T cell receptor beta chains below, sequenced in a study of radiation and T cells in renal cell carcinoma. Time point of the sample: blood 2 weeks post-SBRT. The sample's treatment: 15 Gy SBRT to primary tumor, nephrectomy 4 weeks later. Profiled with immunoSEQ multiplex PCR; TCRdb holds only in-frame clones, not every one. The repertoire holds about 130,000 clones, with roughly 91% as singletons. Specimen: blood, collected from a patient whose treatment included radiotherapy and nephrectomy. The receptors come from a woman between 65 and 79 years old with renal cell carcinoma.

The J gene is TRBJ2-5, the V gene TRBV11-3; 8 nucleotides agree with TRBD1. Trimming cost V 5 bases and J 5 bases; bases outside gene matches: 7. Germline lookup yields CDR1 SGHNT and CDR2 YENEEA. This CDR3 contains 14 residues. The CDR3 region is CASSPTGQGETQYF. The CDR3 DNA sequence: TGTGCCAGCAGCCCCACCGGACAGGGTGAGACCCAGTACTTC.

In the case of this clone: This specimen includes other DNA sequences encoding the same CDR3. The chain employs TRBV5-1 and TRBJ1-1, with TRBD1 identical over 7 bases. V lost 0 bases, J lost 5 bases, and 7 bases stayed unmatched. The CDR3 has 15 residues. The germline V gene encodes CDR1 SGHRS and CDR2 YFSETQ. The CDR3 spells CASSLGDRDATEAFF. In nucleotides, the CDR3 is TGCGCCAGCAGCTTGGGCGACAGGGATGCTACTGAAGCTTTCTTT.

This clone occurred once. This rearrangement joins TRBV28 to TRBJ1-6, with a tentative D call TRBD1 (6 bases). With 6 bases removed from V and 8 bases from J, the gap between germline ends came to 20 bases. Germline lookup yields CDR1 MDHEN and CDR2 SYDVKM. CDR3 size: 16 residues. The chain's CDR3 is CASSAPIGAGDSPLHF. DNA of the CDR3: TGTGCCAGCAGCGCCCCGATCGGGGCAGGGGATTCACCCCTCCACTTT.

Here the CDR3 reads CASSPPNRGNQPQHF. Here the CDR3 DNA reads TGTGCCAGCTCACCACCTAACAGGGGCAATCAGCCCCAGCATTTT. The V gene is TRBV18, the J gene TRBJ1-5; a possible D gene is TRBD1 (6 bases). Trimming took 0 bases from V and 2 from J, leaving 8 bases between them. Germline-derived CDR1 and CDR2 are KGHSH and LQKENI. The CDR3 sequence is 15 residues long.

The gene calls are TRBV7-9 and TRBJ1-4, with D unclear. Germline V gene sequence: CDR1 SEHNR, CDR2 FQNEAQ (reference sequence). The CDR3 extends over 12 amino acids. V lost 4 bases and J 7 bases, leaving 7 bases between the germline ends. The CDR3 sequence: CASSWTSEKLFF. In nucleotides, the CDR3 is TGTGCCAGCAGCTGGACGAGTGAAAAACTGTTTTTT.

The rearrangement links TRBV4-2 to TRBJ1-4; D is uncertain. Trimming left V 1 base short and J 8 bases short, with 14 bases between. The V gene's germline CDR1 is LGHNA and CDR2 YNFKEQ. The CDR3 runs 15 residues. Here the CDR3 DNA reads TGTGCCAGCAGCCAAGTCGGCAGGTTCGGGGAAAAACTGTTTTTT. This encodes CASSQVGRFGEKLFF.

V usage is TRBV4-2 and J usage is TRBJ2-2, with 8 bases fitting TRBD2. This CDR3 contains 15 residues. Per the germline V gene, CDR1 is LGHNA and CDR2 is YNFKEQ. After removal of 4 bases from V and 6 bases from J, the junction contained 7 bases not matched to a gene. CDR3 region: CASSRGGLEAGELFF. CDR3 in DNA: TGTGCCAGCAGCCGAGGGGGACTAGAGGCCGGGGAGCTGTTTTTT.

The rearrangement links TRBV5-1 to TRBJ1-3; D gene uncertain. The CDR3 sequence is 14 residues long. Trimming cost V 0 bases and J 1 base, with 5 bases left between them. The germline V gene has CDR1 SGHRS and CDR2 YFSETQ. For the CDR3, the DNA is TGCGCCAGCAGCTTGGAAGAATCTGGAAACACCATATATTTT. Its translation is CASSLEESGNTIYF.

V gene TRBV27 combines with J gene TRBJ2-1, with D perhaps TRBD2 (6 bases). CDR1 and CDR2 (germline): MNHEY, SMNVEV (reference sequence). The length of the CDR3 is 17 residues. Trimming left V 4 bases short and J 7 bases short, with 23 bases between. The CDR3 here is CASSSGLEGLRGNEQFF. The CDR3 coding sequence is TGTGCCAGCAGTTCAGGGCTGGAAGGCTTGCGGGGAAATGAGCAGTTCTTC.

Worth noting for this clone: The identical CDR3 is also encoded by other nucleotide sequences in the sample. V gene TRBV30 combines with J gene TRBJ2-7; D unresolved. The V and J ends lost 0 bases and 2 bases respectively, with 8 bases between them. The CDR3 consists of 13 residues. Germline V lookup: CDR1 GTSNPN, CDR2 SVGIG (reference sequence). CDR3 bases: TGTGCCTGGAGTGTTGGTCAACCCTACGAGCAGTACTTC. This encodes CAWSVGQPYEQYF. The complete variable domain, with remaining parts taken from reference TRBV30 and TRBJ2-7, reads SQTIHQWPATLVQPVGSPLSLECTVEGTSNPNLYWYRQAAGRGLQLLFYSVGIGQISSEVPQNLSASRPQDRQFILSSKKLLLSDSGFYLCAWSVGQPYEQYFGPGTRLTVT.

This clone was found once. CDR3 in DNA: TGTGCCAGCAGCGTAGGAGAGGAGACCCAGTACTTC. Translating it yields CASSVGEETQYF. V gene TRBV9 combines with J gene TRBJ2-5; D not certain. Trimming removed 0 bases from V and 5 bases from J, with 5 bases in between. The CDR3 length is 12 residues. Germline-derived CDR1 and CDR2 are SGDLS and YYNGEE.